Detailed here is one T cell receptor beta chain. Its antigen is currently unknown. Using viral peptide pools, the ViraFEST assay grew out antigen-specific CD4+ T cells prior to sequencing. Cells that had been cultured for approximately eleven days were the source of isolated CD4+ T cells. Nucleocapsid antibodies were negative in the vaccine recipients, who had never had SARS-CoV-2 infection. Method: immunoSEQ multiplex PCR; TCRdb's copy keeps in-frame clones and lacks some. Of approximately 82,000 clones in the sample, around four fifths are singletons; the top ten hold 1.5% to 2%. These data come from a study of vaccination effects on CD4 cells after COVID-19. This sequence was found in a human donor who received a COVID-19 vaccine. The input for sequencing was CD4+ T cells from PBMCs cultured with HCoV-229E spike peptides, taken before COVID-19 vaccination.

The CDR3 sequence is CAWSAGTGGIRTYNSPLHF. In DNA, the CDR3 is TGTGCCTGGAGCGCCGGGACAGGGGGAATCCGGACCTATAATTCACCCCTCCACTTT. The chain carries TRBV30 and TRBJ1-6, with 11 bases aligning to TRBD1. Germline assignment: CDR1 GTSNPN and CDR2 SVGIG (reference sequence). This CDR3 region has 19 residues. The trim removed 3 bases at V and 2 bases at J, leaving 12 bases unmatched. Full variable domain (rest looked up from reference TRBV30 and TRBJ1-6): SQTIHQWPATLVQPVGSPLSLECTVEGTSNPNLYWYRQAAGRGLQLLFYSVGIGQISSEVPQNLSASRPQDRQFILSSKKLLLSDSGFYLCAWSAGTGGIRTYNSPLHFGNGTRLTVT.